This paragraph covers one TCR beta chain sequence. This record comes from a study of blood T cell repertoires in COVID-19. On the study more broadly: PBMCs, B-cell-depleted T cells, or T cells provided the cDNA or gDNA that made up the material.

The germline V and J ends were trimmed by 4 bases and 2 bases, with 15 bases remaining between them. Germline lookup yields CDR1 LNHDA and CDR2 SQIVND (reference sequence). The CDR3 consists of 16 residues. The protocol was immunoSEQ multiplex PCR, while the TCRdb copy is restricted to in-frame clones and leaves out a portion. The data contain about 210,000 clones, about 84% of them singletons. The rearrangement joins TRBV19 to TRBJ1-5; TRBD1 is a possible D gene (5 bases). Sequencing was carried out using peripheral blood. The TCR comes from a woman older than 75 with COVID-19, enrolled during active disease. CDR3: CASSTFGQVRNQPQHF. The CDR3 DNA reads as TGTGCCAGTAGTACCTTCGGACAAGTCCGCAATCAGCCCCAGCATTTT.